The 5 T cell receptor beta chains reported below all come from one sample, sequenced in a study of T cells expressing NK-cell markers. TCRdb processed the 5' RACE reads again and assigns one entry to each CDR3 protein, with no DNA. The sample table sets out about 150,000 distinct CDR3 sequences. The source material was blood T cells: a sorted CD56 or NKG2C T cell subset, CD4+ or CD8+ T cells, or bulk PBMC T cells (not recorded which). Every receptor here comes from a woman in her 50s in good health.

V gene TRBV27 combines with J gene TRBJ1-6; TCRdb returns TRBD1, unconfirmable since there is no DNA. Looked up from germline, CDR1 is MNHEY and CDR2 is SMNVEV (reference sequence). There are 14 residues in the CDR3. The CDR3 here is CASSLSGTYSPLHF.

The chain is built from TRBV12-3 or TRBV12-4 and TRBJ2-1. CDR3 length equals 11 residues. CDR3: CASSGGYEQFF.

The chain is built from TRBV6-1 and TRBJ2-1; the TCRdb D gene call, TRBD1, has no DNA to confirm it. Germline values: CDR1 MNHNS, CDR2 SASEGT. This CDR3 is 15 amino acids long. CDR3 sequence reads: CASSVWDTTYNEQFF.

The chain combines TRBV6-5 with TRBJ1-5; TCRdb reports TRBD1, a call that lacks DNA to check it against. Germline-derived CDR1 and CDR2 are MNHEY and SVGAGI. The CDR3 has 16 amino acids. The CDR3 loop is CASRPGTYKSNQPQHF.

The V gene is TRBV5-1, the J gene TRBJ2-1; the D call from TCRdb, TRBD2, cannot be confirmed without DNA. Germline values: CDR1 SGHRS, CDR2 YFSETQ. The CDR3 contains 15 residues. CDR3 residues: CASSQGLISYNEQFF.